This T cell receptor beta chain was recorded in a study of glioma-infiltrating T cells after dendritic cell vaccination (dated by TCRdb to about 2016). At the level of the whole study: The cohort included some 15 glioblastoma patients drawn from Phase I and II dendritic cell vaccination trials, of whom 9 were newly diagnosed and 6 had recurrent disease. Patients received autologous tumor lysate-pulsed dendritic cell vaccination between about 2002 and 2013. To make the vaccine, monocyte-derived dendritic cells were cultured for 6 to 8 days with IL-4 and GM-CSF and then pulsed overnight with autologous tumor lysate. Three intradermal dendritic cell vaccine injections were administered to patients at biweekly intervals in the arm below the axilla. In glioblastoma patients vaccinated with dendritic cells, deep sequencing of TCR beta CDR3 regions served to measure tumor-infiltrating lymphocyte content and to compare repertoires between tumor and blood. Survival after dendritic cell vaccination was correlated with TCR sequencing metrics such as TIL content and the overlap between tumor and blood repertoires.

Explained via the paper, the time point label denotes: after dendritic cell vaccination, including at tumor progression/relapse. To be selected, patients needed enough residual fresh-frozen tumor tissue and more than two years of available survival data. An isocitrate dehydrogenase mutation was not carried by any of the glioblastoma patients, although molecular status was otherwise variable. PBMC collection took place before vaccination, two weeks after the third vaccination, and at tumor progression if progression occurred. The Qiagen DNeasy Blood extraction Kit was used for extraction of genomic DNA. Broader findings and caveats from the paper: The response model built on TCR overlap across three groups was characterized as speculative, with prospective validation still needed. TCR clonality showed no direct relationship with survival, which suggests that a diverse polyclonal response may matter. The cohort was small and heterogeneous, only a few patients had full blood and tumor sets, and even fewer had initial-recurrent tumor pairs. After dendritic cell vaccination, a higher estimated pretreatment TIL content predicted longer time to progression and longer overall survival.

The germline V gene supplies CDR1 SNHLY and CDR2 FYNNEI. The CDR3, cysteine through phenylalanine, is 15 amino acids long. The entry retains the CDR3 DNA only, 45 bases that are in frame from base 1. The sample holds one count of this clone. This receptor's antigen is unknown. Base qualities were left out, and no much larger clone turns up one base away. TCRB CDR3 regions were amplified from about 2 ug genomic DNA, or all available DNA if less, using the immunoSEQ assay. The multiplex PCR relied on 60 forward primers for TCR V beta segments and 13 reverse primers for J beta segments. Synthetic control templates were spiked into each sample at limiting dilution to estimate reads per starting template. The Illumina HiSeq System generated sequencing reads of 87 bp. Turning to the authors' computational methods: PCR and sequencing errors were removed by a nearest neighbor algorithm that merged closely related sequences. TCR overlap was measured as the percentage of unique tumor TCR beta sequences also present in the same patient's peripheral blood. Held by TCRdb, this immuneACCESS table contains in-frame sequences only and omits some clones. Under half of the omission traces to an unresolved V gene where checked; the cause of the rest is unknown. V, J and clone size are those of that table, while D and trimming were read from the DNA. Across this sample there are over 75,000 clones, with about 81% seen only once. The ten largest clones represent approximately 2% of the sample.

The material was blood, obtained after dendritic cell vaccination. This chain is built from TRBV2 and TRBJ2-3; 7 central bases correspond to TRBD1. The source is a human donor with glioblastoma. Here the CDR3 is given as CALPARDSHTDTQYF. The DNA sequence reads TGTGCTCTACCTGCCCGGGACAGCCACACAGATACGCAGTATTTT.